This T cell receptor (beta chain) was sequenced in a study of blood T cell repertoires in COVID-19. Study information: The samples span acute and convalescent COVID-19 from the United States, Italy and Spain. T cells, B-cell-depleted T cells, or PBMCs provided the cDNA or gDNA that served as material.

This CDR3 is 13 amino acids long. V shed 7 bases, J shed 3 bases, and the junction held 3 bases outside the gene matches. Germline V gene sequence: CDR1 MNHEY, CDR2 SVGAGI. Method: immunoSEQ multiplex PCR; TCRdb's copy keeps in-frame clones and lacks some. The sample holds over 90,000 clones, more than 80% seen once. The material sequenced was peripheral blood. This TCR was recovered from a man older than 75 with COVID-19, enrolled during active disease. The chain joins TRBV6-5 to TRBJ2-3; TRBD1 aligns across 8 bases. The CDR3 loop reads CASMDRATDTQYF. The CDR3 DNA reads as TGTGCCAGCATGGACAGGGCTACAGATACGCAGTATTTT.